This TCR beta chain stems from a study of T cell responses to AZD1222 COVID-19 vaccine. The ends were cut back, 1 base at V and 6 bases at J, with 7 bases in the middle. The CDR3 is 13 residues long. The germline V gene has CDR1 SGHAT and CDR2 FQDESV (reference sequence). TCRdb keeps only in-frame clones here, not all; method: immunoSEQ multiplex PCR. The table shows fewer than 200,000 clones, with 80% to 95% occurring only once. V usage is TRBV11-1 and J usage is TRBJ2-1; D unclear. The clonotype comes from an adult who received the AZD1222 COVID-19 vaccine. The source was peripheral blood, collected 28 days after the second AZD1222 dose. CDR3 in amino acids: CASSLVSGNEQFF. The CDR3 nucleotides are TGTGCCAGCAGCTTAGTCTCGGGCAATGAGCAGTTCTTC.